The 8 T cell receptor beta chains presented below share a single source sample, sequenced in a study of blood T cell repertoires in COVID-19. TCRdb's table, derived via immunoSEQ multiplex PCR, lists solely in-frame clones and lacks some. The table lists under 200,000 clones, 85% of them singletons. Sequencing was performed on peripheral blood. Every receptor here comes from an elderly woman with acute or convalescent COVID-19.

The chain couples TRBV20-1 to TRBJ2-5, with D unresolved. Germline V gene sequence: CDR1 DFQATT, CDR2 SNEGSKA (reference sequence). This CDR3 is 10 amino acids long. CDR3 protein: CSAWPETQYF. In nucleotides, the CDR3 is TGCAGCGCCTGGCCAGAGACCCAGTACTTC.

V is TRBV6-2 or TRBV6-3 and J is TRBJ1-1, with 8 bases lining up with TRBD1. J lost 3 bases, V lost 3 bases, and 9 bases had no gene match. The CDR3 extends over 16 amino acids. Germline-derived CDR1 and CDR2 are MNHEY and SVGEGT. CDR3 loop: CASSYLLTGEDTEAFF. For the CDR3, the DNA is TGTGCCAGCAGTTATCTTCTGACAGGGGAGGACACTGAAGCTTTCTTT.

Concerning this clone: Additional DNA sequences in this sample encode the identical CDR3. J is TRBJ2-3 and V is TRBV7-2; D gene ambiguous. CDR3 size: 11 residues. Germline assignment: CDR1 SGHTA and CDR2 FQGNSA. V was pared by 2 bases and J by 6 bases, with 3 bases between. CDR3 nucleotide sequence: TGTGCCAGCAGCTTACCGGATACGCAGTATTTT. Its translation: CASSLPDTQYF.

The V call is TRBV14, the J call TRBJ2-7; 12 bases agree with TRBD2. Germline CDR1 is SGHDN and CDR2 is FVKESK. Germline trimming cut 4 bases from V and 2 bases from J; bases unmatched to any gene: 3. The CDR3 covers 15 residues. As DNA, the CDR3 is TGTGCCAGCAGCCGACTAGCGGGAGAGGCCTACGAGCAGTACTTC. Translated: CASSRLAGEAYEQYF.

The chain employs TRBV28 and TRBJ2-1, with TRBD2 matching 10 bases. V dropped 3 bases and J dropped 8; count of bases not matched to a gene: 7. CDR1 and CDR2 (germline): MDHEN, SYDVKM. The CDR3 totals 15 residues. CDR3 sequence (DNA): TGTGCCAGCAGTTTGGGGACTAGCGTAGTGTATGAGCAGTTCTTC. Encoded protein: CASSLGTSVVYEQFF. Full variable domain (outside the CDR3, taken from reference TRBV28 and TRBJ2-1): DVKVTQSSRYLVKRTGEKVFLECVQDMDHENMFWYRQDPGLGLRLIYFSYDVKMKEKGDIPEGYSVSREKKERFSLILESASTNQTSMYLCASSLGTSVVYEQFFGPGTRLTVL.

The chain joins TRBV28 to TRBJ2-2; no definite D call. Germline assignment: CDR1 MDHEN and CDR2 SYDVKM. CDR3 length: 13 residues. V gave up 4 bases and J gave up 0 bases, with 3 bases separating them. In DNA form, the CDR3 reads TGTGCCAGCAGTTCTCCGAACACCGGGGAGCTGTTTTTT. This translates into CASSSPNTGELFF. Full variable domain (remainder filled in from reference TRBV28 and TRBJ2-2): DVKVTQSSRYLVKRTGEKVFLECVQDMDHENMFWYRQDPGLGLRLIYFSYDVKMKEKGDIPEGYSVSREKKERFSLILESASTNQTSMYLCASSSPNTGELFFGEGSRLTVL.

The chain uses TRBV2 and TRBJ1-5; D gene unclear. V was trimmed by 8 bases and J by 4 bases, leaving 9 bases between them. The CDR3 runs 12 residues. Per germline, CDR1 SNHLY and CDR2 FYNNEI. For the CDR3, the DNA is TGTGCCAGCCGGCCCGGGAATCAGCCCCAGCATTTT. It yields the protein CASRPGNQPQHF.

V gene TRBV2 combines with J gene TRBJ1-5; TRBD1 aligns across 9 bases. The junction had 6 bases not matched to a gene; V was cut back by 6 bases and J by 3 bases. Germline-derived CDR1 and CDR2 are SNHLY and FYNNEI. The CDR3 length is 15 residues. The CDR3 DNA reads as TGTGCCAGCAGGAGGACAGGGGATTCCAATCAGCCCCAGCATTTT. The encoded protein is CASRRTGDSNQPQHF.